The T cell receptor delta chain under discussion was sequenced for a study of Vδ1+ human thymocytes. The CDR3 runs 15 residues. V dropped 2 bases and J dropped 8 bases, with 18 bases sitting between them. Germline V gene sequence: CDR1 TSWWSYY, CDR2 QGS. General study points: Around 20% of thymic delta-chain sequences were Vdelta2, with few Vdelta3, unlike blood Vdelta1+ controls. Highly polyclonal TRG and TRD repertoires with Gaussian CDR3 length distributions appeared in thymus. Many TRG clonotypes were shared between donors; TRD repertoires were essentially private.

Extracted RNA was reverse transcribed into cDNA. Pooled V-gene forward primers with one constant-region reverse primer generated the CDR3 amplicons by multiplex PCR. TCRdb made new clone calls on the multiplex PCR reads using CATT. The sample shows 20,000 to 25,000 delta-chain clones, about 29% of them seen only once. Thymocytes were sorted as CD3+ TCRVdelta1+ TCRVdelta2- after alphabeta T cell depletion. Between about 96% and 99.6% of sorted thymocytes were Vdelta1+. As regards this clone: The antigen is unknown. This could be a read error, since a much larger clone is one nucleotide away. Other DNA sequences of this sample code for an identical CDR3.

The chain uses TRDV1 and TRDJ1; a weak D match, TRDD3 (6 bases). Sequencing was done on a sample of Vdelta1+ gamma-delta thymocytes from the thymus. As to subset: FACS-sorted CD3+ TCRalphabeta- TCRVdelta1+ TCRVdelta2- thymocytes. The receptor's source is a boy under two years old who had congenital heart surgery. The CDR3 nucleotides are TGTGCTCTTGGGGAAAGACCATTACTGGGCTCCAAACTCATCTTT. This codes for CALGERPLLGSKLIF.